These 3 T cell receptor beta chains originate from one sample sequenced in a study of Ad26.COV2.S vaccination and SARS-CoV-2 variants. Libraries were prepared by immunoSEQ multiplex PCR; TCRdb keeps only in-frame clonotypes and omits some of them. The table includes 300,000 to 450,000 clones, 92% detected once. Sample: peripheral blood, taken after recovery from COVID-19. The receptors shown here come from a human donor who had recovered from COVID-19.

Concerning this clone itself: Other nucleotide sequences in the sample specify the same CDR3. CDR3 in amino acids: CASSIGLADTQYF. CDR3 coding DNA: TGTGCCAGTAGTATCGGACTAGCGGATACGCAGTATTTT. The chain couples TRBV19 to TRBJ2-3, with TRBD2 identical over 9 bases. Trimming at V came to 3 bases and at J to 6 bases, leaving 1 base not matched to a gene. This CDR3 comprises 13 residues. Germline CDR1 and CDR2: LNHDA and SQIVND (reference sequence).

Details on this clone: A read error may produce the germline difference seen at one junction end. V gene TRBV6-6 combines with J gene TRBJ2-5; 7 nucleotides align to TRBD1. Germline-derived CDR1 and CDR2 are MNHNY and SVGAGI (reference sequence). This CDR3 spans 16 amino acids. CDR3 sequence: CASSYSGATGKEAQYF. The CDR3 nucleotides read TGTGCCAGCAGTTACTCAGGGGCGACAGGGAAAGAGGCCCAGTACTTC.

The chain combines TRBV6-1 with TRBJ2-1; TRBD2 matches at 9 bases. The CDR3 is 16 residues long. Trimming removed 1 base from V and 4 bases from J; junction bases left unmatched: 5. Germline V gene data show CDR1 as MNHNS and CDR2 as SASEGT. The CDR3 spells CASSEELGLAYNEQFF. The CDR3 DNA is TGTGCCAGCAGTGAAGAGCTGGGACTAGCTTACAATGAGCAGTTCTTC.